The clone carrying this T cell receptor (beta chain) was recorded many times. Its matching antigen is unknown. This specimen belongs to a study of blood T cells in healthy people across ages. Study-wide findings and caveats: Naive and antigen-experienced cells were not separated, limiting conclusive comparison.

Sample-barcoded 5' priming and a J-beta primer mix drove a second PCR of roughly 6 to 12 cycles. No fewer than 2.5 million CDR3-containing paired-end reads came from each sample. TCRdb re-called the 5' RACE reads with MiXCR, one entry per CDR3 protein. Of fewer than 800,000 distinct CDR3 sequences listed, about 30% are singletons. Donors were healthy Caucasian individuals from Russia aged about 6 to 90. Each individual donor underwent a draw of ten milliliters of peripheral blood. V was pared by 0 bases and J by 0 bases, with 9 bases of the junction left unmatched. Germline CDR1 reads DFQATT; CDR2 reads SNEGSKA (reference sequence). CDR3 length equals 19 residues.

V is TRBV20-1 and J is TRBJ2-1; 12 positions match TRBD2. The receptor's source is a woman older than 75 in good health. The specimen was blood. CDR3 region: CSARDRLAGGTSSYNEQFF. The CDR3, as DNA: TGCAGTGCTAGAGATCGGCTAGCGGGGGGGACAAGCTCCTACAATGAGCAGTTCTTC.